The T cell receptor (beta chain) under discussion was sequenced for a study of early T cells in non-severe SARS-CoV-2 infection. Study context: Chains stayed unpaired after sequencing of bulk RNA from unsorted whole blood.

The CDR3 contains 16 residues. The germline V gene encodes CDR1 PRHDT and CDR2 FYEKMQ (reference sequence). The ends were cut back, 4 bases at V and 7 bases at J, with 22 bases in the middle. This clonotype was observed a few times. Its antigen is as yet unknown. As part of library construction, unique molecular identifiers were attached to individual cDNA molecules. TCRdb ran MiXCR on the 5' RACE reads and lists one entry per CDR3 protein. The sample lists more than 85,000 distinct CDR3 sequences; approximately 17% were seen once. Findings and limits, study-wide: Using VDJdb, the matching emphasized anti-spike CD8 responses while missing private and CD4 specificities.

Specimen: whole blood. The chain employs TRBV13 and TRBJ1-1; D is undetermined. This clonotype originated in an adult who was a healthcare worker with PCR-confirmed SARS-CoV-2 infection or an uninfected control (not recorded which). The CDR3 DNA is TGTGCCAGCAGCTCTAATCGTCCTACCGGGGTTTTTGAAGCTTTCTTT. Its protein is CASSSNRPTGVFEAFF.